These 28 T cell receptor beta chains were all obtained from the same sample, sequenced in a study of a mutant IDH1 vaccine in newly diagnosed glioma. The repertoire was sequenced with immunoSEQ multiplex PCR; TCRdb's copy has only in-frame clones and lacks some. In the table there are some 130,000 clones, around 80% of which are singletons. Documented time point: week 11, during vaccination. Every single dose of the vaccine, 300 ug of mutant IDH1 20-mer peptide, came with topical imiquimod. For these TCRs, the target antigens are not known. The specimen comprised PBMCs, sampled from a glioma patient whose treatment included an IDH1 peptide vaccine. The source is a man aged 35-49 years with glioma.

Remarks on this clone: Other nucleotide sequences in the sample specify the same CDR3. The chain recombines TRBV9 with TRBJ2-7; D call uncertain. This CDR3 has 14 residues. The V and J ends lost 0 bases and 2 bases respectively, with 9 bases between them. Germline CDR1 SGDLS, CDR2 YYNGEE. The CDR3 nucleotides are TGTGCCAGCAGCGTAGGGGTGGAACCCTACGAGCAGTACTTC. Its translation is CASSVGVEPYEQYF.

The V and J genes are TRBV19 and TRBJ2-1; D gene uncertain. In germline, CDR1 is LNHDA, CDR2 SQIVND (reference sequence). Between the trimmed V and J ends, which lost 9 bases and 0 bases, there was a span of 12 bases. The CDR3 loop spans 14 amino acids. CDR3 DNA sequence: TGTGCCAGCACCCCGGATCTCTCCTACAATGAGCAGTTCTTC. This translates into CASTPDLSYNEQFF. Together with reference TRBV19 and TRBJ2-1, the CDR3 gives the full variable domain: DGGITQSPKYLFRKEGQNVTLSCEQNLNHDAMYWYRQDPGQGLRLIYYSQIVNDFQKGDIAEGYSVSREKKESFPLTVTSAQKNPTAFYLCASTPDLSYNEQFFGPGTRLTVL.

This chain joins TRBV7-2 and TRBJ1-3; D remains unclear. The CDR3 is made up of 12 amino acids. Germline loops: CDR1 SGHTA, CDR2 FQGNSA. Trimming took off 6 bases at V and 0 bases at J, with 3 bases between the two ends. CDR3 coding DNA: TGTGCCAGCAGGGCCTCTGGAAACACCATATATTTT. Amino acid sequence: CASRASGNTIYF.

This chain uses TRBV6-5 with TRBJ1-5; a possible D gene is TRBD1 (6 bases). The CDR3 has 13 residues. CDR1 is MNHEY, CDR2 SVGAGI, per germline. V was trimmed by 4 bases and J by 6 bases, leaving 10 bases between them. Written as DNA, the CDR3 is TGTGCCAGCAGTTTGACAGGTGTTCAGCCCCAGCATTTT. This gives the protein CASSLTGVQPQHF.

The chain recombines TRBV6-1 with TRBJ2-2; 7 positions match TRBD2. The CDR3 has 14 amino acids. V shed 8 bases, J shed 3 bases, and the junction held 6 bases outside the gene matches. CDR1 is MNHNS and CDR2 is SASEGT in the germline V gene. The CDR3 protein is CASLRGVHTGELFF. CDR3 DNA sequence: TGTGCCAGCCTCCGGGGGGTCCACACCGGGGAGCTGTTTTTT.

V usage is TRBV5-1 and J usage is TRBJ2-1; D remains ambiguous. V was cut by 0 bases and J by 2 bases, with 9 bases left in between. CDR3 length equals 15 residues. Germline CDR1 and CDR2: SGHRS and YFSETQ. The CDR3 reads CASSLALNAYNEQFF. The CDR3 DNA reads as TGCGCCAGCAGCTTGGCCTTAAATGCCTACAATGAGCAGTTCTTC.

The chain recombines TRBV6-6 with TRBJ1-6; TRBD1 might be the D (5 bases). This CDR3 spans 14 amino acids. The germline V gene has CDR1 MNHNY and CDR2 SVGAGI (reference sequence). V was shortened by 6 bases and J by 7 bases, with 13 bases between the two germline ends. For the CDR3, the DNA is TGTGCCAGCAGGTCCGGGACCGGGAATTCACCCCTCCACTTT. Amino acid sequence: CASRSGTGNSPLHF.

This rearrangement joins TRBV18 to TRBJ2-5, with D possibly matching TRBD1 (5 bases). Trimming removed 3 bases from V and 2 bases from J, with 13 bases in between. The CDR3 sequence is 15 residues long. Germline CDR1 KGHSH, CDR2 LQKENI. The CDR3 loop is CASSPNGAKQETQYF. In DNA form, the CDR3 reads TGTGCCAGCTCACCGAATGGGGCCAAACAAGAGACCCAGTACTTC.

V and J are TRBV11-1 and TRBJ2-1, with D perhaps TRBD2 (5 bases). This CDR3 is 14 amino acids long. Germline V lookup: CDR1 SGHAT, CDR2 FQDESV (reference sequence). With 8 bases removed from V and 1 base from J, the gap between germline ends came to 12 bases. The DNA for the CDR3 is TGTGCCAGCCGAGGACTCGGTTCCTACAATGAGCAGTTCTTC. This encodes CASRGLGSYNEQFF.

The CDR3 spells CASSLYPPGVPYEQYF. In DNA, the CDR3 is TGTGCCAGCAGTTTATATCCGCCAGGGGTCCCCTACGAGCAGTACTTC. V gene TRBV27 combines with J gene TRBJ2-7; tentative D call: TRBD1 (6 bases). In germline, CDR1 is MNHEY, CDR2 SMNVEV (reference sequence). The CDR3 runs to 16 residues. Trimming took off 1 base at V and 2 bases at J, with 15 bases between the two ends.

The chain couples TRBV13 to TRBJ2-3; 10 nucleotides agree with TRBD2. This CDR3 spans 15 amino acids. Trimming removed 6 bases from V and 5 bases from J; junction bases left unmatched: 8. Germline CDR1 PRHDT, CDR2 FYEKMQ (reference sequence). CDR3 region: CASSPPSGREDTQYF. CDR3 coding DNA: TGTGCCAGCAGTCCGCCCAGCGGGAGGGAAGATACGCAGTATTTT. The complete variable domain, with remaining parts taken from reference TRBV13 and TRBJ2-3, reads AAGVIQSPRHLIKEKRETATLKCYPIPRHDTVYWYQQGPGQDPQFLISFYEKMQSDKGSIPDRFSAQQFSDYHSELNMSSLELGDSALYFCASSPPSGREDTQYFGPGTRLTVL.

The CDR3 DNA is TGTGCCAGCAATAAGAAGGGTCCTTCCTACGAGCAGTACTTC. Encoded protein: CASNKKGPSYEQYF. This chain connects TRBV27 to TRBJ2-7; no definite D call. V lost 7 bases, J lost 1 base, and 14 bases lay in between. Germline V gene lookup returns CDR1 MNHEY and CDR2 SMNVEV (reference sequence). The CDR3 has 14 amino acids.

J is TRBJ2-7 and V is TRBV2; D gene unclear. Trimming shortened V by 8 bases and J by 1 base, and 12 bases separated the two germline ends. The V gene's germline CDR1 is SNHLY and CDR2 FYNNEI. CDR3 length equals 13 residues. CDR3 nucleotide sequence: TGTGCCAGCTCCCCTGAACCTTCCTACGAGCAGTACTTC. Translating it yields CASSPEPSYEQYF.

The rearrangement uses TRBV4-3 and TRBJ1-1; TRBD1 aligns across 7 bases. From germline, CDR1 is LGHNA and CDR2 YSLEER. The CDR3 is made up of 16 amino acids. V dropped 0 bases and J dropped 2; count of bases not matched to a gene: 6. The DNA of the CDR3 is TGCGCCAGCAGCCAAGATGGGGCAGGGGGAAACACTGAAGCTTTCTTT. This gives the protein CASSQDGAGGNTEAFF.

The CDR3 loop is CASRAVVWNSPLHF. In nucleotides, the CDR3 is TGTGCCAGCAGAGCCGTGGTGTGGAATTCACCCCTCCACTTT. The chain uses TRBV27 and TRBJ1-6, with unresolved D. The germline V gene encodes CDR1 MNHEY and CDR2 SMNVEV (reference sequence). V shed 6 bases and J shed 7 bases, with 13 bases lying between them. The CDR3 totals 14 residues.

This chain connects TRBV6-4 to TRBJ2-3; D possibly uses TRBD1 or TRBD2 (5 bases each). CDR1 is MRHNA, CDR2 SNTAGT, per germline. CDR3 length: 15 residues. V was shortened by 8 bases and J by 1 base, with 16 bases between the two germline ends. The CDR3 protein is CASARGAGGTDTQYF. DNA for the CDR3: TGTGCCAGCGCTCGAGGGGCCGGGGGCACAGATACGCAGTATTTT.

The V and J genes are TRBV21-1 and TRBJ2-1; the table's D call, TRBD2, was not checked against the DNA. TRBV21-1 is a pseudogene segment. CDR3 size: 16 residues. The CDR3 DNA reads TGTGCCAGCAGCACCACTATTAGCGGGGGTTACAATGAGCAGTTCTTC. It encodes CASSTTISGGYNEQFF.

The chain is built from TRBV19 and TRBJ2-3; possible D gene TRBD2, 5 bases. This CDR3 spans 14 amino acids. CDR1 is LNHDA and CDR2 is SQIVND in the germline V gene (reference sequence). The V and J ends lost 3 bases and 6 bases respectively, with 13 bases between them. The DNA for the CDR3 is TGTGCCAGTAGTATTCTATCGGGAATCGATACGCAGTATTTT. Its translation is CASSILSGIDTQYF.

The chain is built from TRBV6-1 and TRBJ2-7, with unresolved D. Trimming shortened V by 7 bases and J by 0 bases, and 10 bases separated the two germline ends. The CDR3 sequence is 13 residues long. CDR1 and CDR2 from the germline V gene are MNHNS and SASEGT. CDR3 coding DNA: TGTGCCAGCACAGATAAGCCCTCCTACGAGCAGTACTTC. This encodes CASTDKPSYEQYF.

V is TRBV23-1 and J is TRBJ2-7; TRBD1 matches 7 bases. TRBV23-1 carries the ORF label, with uncertain function. V dropped 6 bases and J dropped 4; count of bases not matched to a gene: 21. The CDR3 extends over 18 amino acids. The CDR3 reads CASRGGRWTSRSIYEQYF. The CDR3 nucleotides read TGCGCCAGCAGAGGGGGCAGATGGACCTCCCGATCGATTTACGAGCAGTACTTC.

This chain joins TRBV7-9 and TRBJ2-7, with TRBD2 matching over 7 bases. V lost 3 bases and J lost 2; bases outside the gene matches: 7. The CDR3 loop spans 15 amino acids. In germline, CDR1 is SEHNR, CDR2 FQNEAQ (reference sequence). CDR3 in DNA: TGTGCCAGCAGCTTTGTAATAGCGGGTACCTACGAGCAGTACTTC. Encoded protein: CASSFVIAGTYEQYF.

The rearrangement links TRBV6-4 to TRBJ1-2; 10 bases map to TRBD1. CDR1 is MRHNA, CDR2 SNTAGT, per germline. The CDR3 loop spans 15 amino acids. After removal of 0 bases from V and 4 bases from J, the junction contained 2 bases not matched to a gene. The CDR3 loop reads CASSDSGQGFYGYTF. The CDR3 DNA is TGTGCCAGCAGTGACTCGGGACAGGGGTTCTATGGCTACACCTTC.

The chain employs TRBV28 and TRBJ2-1; D not resolved. The CDR3 spans 15 residues. The germline V gene encodes CDR1 MDHEN and CDR2 SYDVKM. The V and J ends lost 3 bases and 4 bases respectively, with 13 bases between them. The CDR3 sequence: CASSFRQLKYNEQFF. The CDR3 nucleotides read TGTGCCAGCAGTTTTAGGCAGCTAAAATACAATGAGCAGTTCTTC. The full variable domain, rest sourced from reference TRBV28 and TRBJ2-1, is DVKVTQSSRYLVKRTGEKVFLECVQDMDHENMFWYRQDPGLGLRLIYFSYDVKMKEKGDIPEGYSVSREKKERFSLILESASTNQTSMYLCASSFRQLKYNEQFFGPGTRLTVL.

The chain recombines TRBV6-5 with TRBJ2-7; TRBD2 aligns across 8 bases. There are 14 residues in the CDR3. The germline gives CDR1 MNHEY, CDR2 SVGAGI. Unmatched junction bases numbered 4, after V lost 2 bases and J lost 4 bases. The CDR3 spells CASSYELADYEQYF. CDR3 bases: TGTGCCAGCAGTTACGAACTAGCGGATTACGAGCAGTACTTC.

The V gene is TRBV5-1, the J gene TRBJ1-2; 9 nucleotides agree with TRBD1. V shed 7 bases and J 5 bases; nucleotides not matched to a gene: 12. The CDR3 is made up of 15 amino acids. Germline CDR1 SGHRS, CDR2 YFSETQ. CDR3 sequence reads: CASSPPGTGSYGYTF. In DNA, the CDR3 is TGCGCCAGCTCCCCCCCCGGGACAGGGTCGTATGGCTACACCTTC.

The rearrangement links TRBV18 to TRBJ2-2; 9 positions match TRBD1. Germline assignment: CDR1 KGHSH and CDR2 LQKENI. This CDR3 spans 14 amino acids. The V gene end was trimmed by 3 bases and the J gene end by 6 bases; junction bases not matched to a gene: 2. CDR3 amino acids: CASSPRQGAGELFF. The CDR3 nucleotides read TGTGCCAGCTCACCGCGACAGGGGGCCGGGGAGCTGTTTTTT.

The chain combines TRBV6-1 with TRBJ2-5, with 8 bases lining up with TRBD1. Germline values: CDR1 MNHNS, CDR2 SASEGT. The V and J ends lost 4 bases and 4 bases, in that order; junction bases with no gene match: 8. The CDR3 has 15 amino acids. CDR3 sequence reads: CASSGWTGMGETQYF. The CDR3, as DNA: TGTGCCAGCAGTGGGTGGACAGGGATGGGAGAGACCCAGTACTTC.

CDR3 loop: CASSDSVGGATEAFF. In DNA, the CDR3 is TGTGCCAGCAGTGACTCGGTTGGAGGGGCCACTGAAGCTTTCTTT. The gene calls are TRBV6-4 and TRBJ1-1; tentative D call: TRBD1 (5 bases). CDR1 MRHNA and CDR2 SNTAGT come from the germline V gene. Trimming left V 0 bases short and J 4 bases short, with 12 bases between. The CDR3 is made up of 15 amino acids.